Listed here is a single T cell receptor (beta chain). The sample originates from a study of T cell changes during pregnancy in multiple sclerosis. Generated by immunoSEQ multiplex PCR, the TCRdb table keeps only in-frame clones and is missing some. The sample records roughly 50,000 clones, 92% being singletons. Sequenced here: CD4+ T cells from peripheral blood mononuclear cells, sampled in the third trimester of pregnancy. This TCR derives from a female donor with multiple sclerosis, enrolled in a pregnancy study.

CDR3 region: CASRPSSYEQYF. The CDR3 nucleotides are TGTGCCAGCAGACCGAGCTCCTACGAGCAGTACTTC. V is TRBV6-5 and J is TRBJ2-7, with no clear D. The V end lost 6 bases, the J end lost 0 bases, and 6 bases lay between the germline ends. Germline CDR1 and CDR2: MNHEY and SVGAGI. This CDR3 spans 12 amino acids.